This T cell receptor beta chain was observed in a study of cytomegalovirus exposure and HLA in healthy donors. Turning to the study itself: Approximately 200 million T cells yielded some 120 million unique TCR beta sequences in earlier analysis.

The V gene end was trimmed by 0 bases and the J gene end by 0 bases; junction bases not matched to a gene: 7. CDR1 and CDR2 (germline): SGHRS, YFSETQ. This CDR3 region has 20 residues. As for this clone: Its antigen is currently unknown.

Study-level findings and limits: There were a few CMV-associated chains whose specificity for CMV antigens was confirmed in vitro.

Amplification used 60 Vbeta primers and 13 Jbeta primers. Using immunoSEQ multiplex PCR, the repertoire was profiled, and TCRdb retains in-frame clones only, with some absent. Of 150,000 to 200,000 clones listed, around 77% were seen once; the top ten hold 1.5% to 1.8%. The chain has TRBV5-1 and TRBJ2-3; TRBD2 agrees at 16 bases. Sequencing used PBMCs. The receptor comes from a man between 40 and 49 years old in good health and CMV-seronegative. The chain's CDR3 is CASSLGGLAGGPRSTDTQYF. Written as DNA, the CDR3 is TGCGCCAGCAGCTTGGGGGGACTAGCGGGAGGGCCTCGAAGCACAGATACGCAGTATTTT.